The 3 T cell receptor beta chains below were found in one sample sequenced in a study of blood T cell repertoires in COVID-19. Assay: immunoSEQ multiplex PCR; the TCRdb copy retains only in-frame clones and omits some. Of more than 85,000 clones in the sample, around 89% were seen once. Sequenced input: peripheral blood. The receptors come from a human donor in a cohort sampled during active COVID-19.

This clone was observed a single time. V usage is TRBV5-1 and J usage is TRBJ2-3, with 11 nucleotides matching TRBD2. In germline, CDR1 is SGHRS, CDR2 YFSETQ. V was clipped by 3 bases and J by 1 base; unmatched bases: 4. This CDR3 is 16 amino acids long. The CDR3: CASSSLLAGGTDTQYF. The CDR3 DNA sequence: TGCGCCAGCAGCTCTCTACTAGCGGGGGGCACAGATACGCAGTATTTT.

This chain joins TRBV5-4 and TRBJ2-3, with a tentative D call TRBD2 (6 bases). The germline V gene has CDR1 SGHNT and CDR2 YYREEE (reference sequence). CDR3 size: 15 residues. Trimming took off 1 base at V and 2 bases at J, with 11 bases between the two ends. As DNA, the CDR3 is TGTGCCAGCAGCTTGATAGCGGAGCCCACAGATACGCAGTATTTT. Its translation is CASSLIAEPTDTQYF.

This sequence joins TRBV24-1 and TRBJ2-1, with D tentatively TRBD1 (6 bases). Trimming stripped 4 bases from V and 0 bases from J, with 15 bases between. The CDR3 has 17 residues. From germline, CDR1 is KGHDR and CDR2 SFDVKD. The DNA for the CDR3 is TGTGCCACCAGTGAACGCGACAGGTCTAGCTCCTACAATGAGCAGTTCTTC. Protein sequence: CATSERDRSSSYNEQFF.